This T cell receptor (beta chain) derives from a study of blood T cell repertoires in COVID-19. Clones were sequenced by immunoSEQ multiplex PCR, and TCRdb holds only the in-frame ones, with some missing. The sample holds 120,000 or so clones; around nine tenths are singletons and the top ten take roughly 1.1%. The CDR3 length is 14 residues. The germline V gene encodes CDR1 SGHAT and CDR2 FQNNGV. With 5 bases removed from V and 4 bases from J, the gap between germline ends came to 14 bases. The chain has TRBV11-2 and TRBJ1-1; D is perhaps TRBD1 (5 bases). The sequenced material came from peripheral blood. The sequence was obtained from a woman older than 75 with acute or convalescent COVID-19. CDR3 in DNA: TGTGCCAGCAGCCCAGCAGGGTTTCTCACTGAAGCTTTCTTT. It codes for CASSPAGFLTEAFF.